The sample holds a few counts of the clone carrying this T cell receptor beta chain. This sample is part of a study of radiotherapy plus CTLA-4 blockade in lung cancer. The CDR3 sequence is 13 residues long. V was trimmed by 4 bases and J by 1 base, leaving 7 bases between them. Germline V lookup: CDR1 ENHRY, CDR2 SYGVKD. Method: immunoSEQ multiplex PCR; TCRdb's copy keeps in-frame clones and lacks some. The sample contains approximately 28,000 clones, about 77% of which appear only once. This chain joins TRBV10-3 and TRBJ1-1; D gene unclear. This TCR derives from a human donor with non-small cell lung cancer that progressed on radiotherapy plus ipilimumab. Sequenced here: peripheral blood, sampled from a patient treated with radiotherapy plus ipilimumab. The CDR3: CAISGAANTEAFF. The CDR3 bases are TGTGCCATCAGTGGAGCAGCGAACACTGAAGCTTTCTTT.